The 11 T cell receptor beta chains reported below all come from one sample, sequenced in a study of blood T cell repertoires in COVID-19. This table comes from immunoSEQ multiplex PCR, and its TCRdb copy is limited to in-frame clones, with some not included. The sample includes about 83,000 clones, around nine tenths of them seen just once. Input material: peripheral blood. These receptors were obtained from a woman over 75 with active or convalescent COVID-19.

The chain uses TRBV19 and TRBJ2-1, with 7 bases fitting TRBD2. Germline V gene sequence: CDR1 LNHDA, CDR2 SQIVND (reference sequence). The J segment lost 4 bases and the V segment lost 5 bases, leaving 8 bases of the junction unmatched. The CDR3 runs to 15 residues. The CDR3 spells CASSSMGGVYNEQFF. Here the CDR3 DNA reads TGTGCCAGTAGTTCAATGGGAGGGGTATACAATGAGCAGTTCTTC.

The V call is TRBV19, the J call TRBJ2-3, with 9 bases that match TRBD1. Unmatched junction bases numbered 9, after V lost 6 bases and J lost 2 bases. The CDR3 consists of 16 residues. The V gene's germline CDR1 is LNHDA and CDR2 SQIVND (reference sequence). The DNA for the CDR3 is TGTGCCAGTAGCCGAGGACAGGGGCGAACCACAGATACGCAGTATTTT. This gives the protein CASSRGQGRTTDTQYF.

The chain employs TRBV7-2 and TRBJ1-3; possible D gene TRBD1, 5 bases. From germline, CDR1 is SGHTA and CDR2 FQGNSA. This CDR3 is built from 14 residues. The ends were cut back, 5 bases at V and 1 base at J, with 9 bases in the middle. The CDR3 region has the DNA TGTGCCAGCAGCCTCCACAGGTCTGGAAACACCATATATTTT. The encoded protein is CASSLHRSGNTIYF.

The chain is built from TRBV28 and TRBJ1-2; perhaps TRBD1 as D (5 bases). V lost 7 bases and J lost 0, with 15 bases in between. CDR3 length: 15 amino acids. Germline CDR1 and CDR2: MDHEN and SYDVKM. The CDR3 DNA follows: TGTGCCAGCAAGGACGGGGGGACCGCTAACTATGGCTACACCTTC. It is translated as CASKDGGTANYGYTF.

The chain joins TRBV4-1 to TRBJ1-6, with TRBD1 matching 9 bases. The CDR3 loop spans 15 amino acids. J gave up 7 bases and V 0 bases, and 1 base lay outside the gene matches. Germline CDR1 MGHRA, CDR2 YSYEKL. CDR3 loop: CASSQEDRGNSPLHF. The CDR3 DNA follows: TGCGCCAGCAGCCAAGAGGACAGGGGCAATTCACCCCTCCACTTT.

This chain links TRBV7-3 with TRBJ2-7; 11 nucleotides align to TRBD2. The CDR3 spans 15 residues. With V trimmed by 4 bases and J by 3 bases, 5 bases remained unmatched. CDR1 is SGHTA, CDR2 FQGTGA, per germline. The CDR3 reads CASSSGLAGFYEQYF. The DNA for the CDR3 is TGTGCCAGCAGCTCTGGACTAGCGGGTTTCTACGAGCAGTACTTC.

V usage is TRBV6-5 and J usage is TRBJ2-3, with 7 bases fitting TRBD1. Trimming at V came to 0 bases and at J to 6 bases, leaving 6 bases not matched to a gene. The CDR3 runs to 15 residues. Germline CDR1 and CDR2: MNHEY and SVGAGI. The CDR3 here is CASSYSTGARDTQYF. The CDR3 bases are TGTGCCAGCAGTTACTCTACAGGGGCGAGGGATACGCAGTATTTT.

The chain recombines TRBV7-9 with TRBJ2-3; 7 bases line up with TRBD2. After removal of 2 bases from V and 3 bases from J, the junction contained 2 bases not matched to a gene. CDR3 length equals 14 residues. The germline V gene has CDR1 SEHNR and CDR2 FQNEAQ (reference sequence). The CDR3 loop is CASSLSGETDTQYF. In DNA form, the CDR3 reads TGTGCCAGCAGCTTAAGCGGGGAAACAGATACGCAGTATTTT.

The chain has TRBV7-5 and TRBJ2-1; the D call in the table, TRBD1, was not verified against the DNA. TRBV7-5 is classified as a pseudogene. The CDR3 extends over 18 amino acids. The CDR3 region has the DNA TGTGTCAGAAGCCTCCCATTAAAAGGACAGAGCTCCTACAATGAGCAGTTCTTC. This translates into CVRSLPLKGQSSYNEQFF.

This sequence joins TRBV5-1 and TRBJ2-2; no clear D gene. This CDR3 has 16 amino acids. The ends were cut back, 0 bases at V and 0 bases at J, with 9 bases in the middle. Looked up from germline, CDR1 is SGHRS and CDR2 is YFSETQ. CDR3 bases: TGCGCCAGCAGCTTGGATTACCTATCGAACACCGGGGAGCTGTTTTTT. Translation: CASSLDYLSNTGELFF.

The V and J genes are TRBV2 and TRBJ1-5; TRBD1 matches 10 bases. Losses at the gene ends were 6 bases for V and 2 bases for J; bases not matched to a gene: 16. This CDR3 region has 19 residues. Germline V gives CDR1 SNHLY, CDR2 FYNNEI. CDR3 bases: TGTGCCAGCAGCACTTACGGGGACAGGGGAGTAGTTGGCAATCAGCCCCAGCATTTT. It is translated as CASSTYGDRGVVGNQPQHF.